The sequence of this TCR beta chain was determined in a study of PD-1 blockade in classical Hodgkin lymphoma. Study-wide results and caveats: In newly diagnosed patients, baseline TCR diversity was reportedly below that of healthy donors.

Relapse was seen in all patients after autologous stem cell transplantation, and brentuximab vedotin exposure was variable. The table came from immunoSEQ multiplex PCR; TCRdb's copy has only in-frame clones and leaves some out. The sample yields roughly 90,000 clones, approximately 80% seen once. This clone has just a few counts. Its antigen remains unknown. The CDR3 contains 16 residues. Germline V gene data show CDR1 as LNHDA and CDR2 as SQIVND (reference sequence). V lost 3 bases to trimming and J lost 2 bases, with 13 bases between them. The source was peripheral blood mononuclear cells (PBMCs), collected before the second cycle of nivolumab. This receptor was obtained from a human donor with classical Hodgkin lymphoma. The chain links TRBV19 to TRBJ2-2; the D is unclear. The CDR3 coding sequence is TGTGCCAGTAGTATGGTGAGAAGGTTTAACACCGGGGAGCTGTTTTTT. As protein: CASSMVRRFNTGELFF.